The present entry profiles one T cell receptor (beta chain) with its context. The data are from a study of blood T cell repertoires in COVID-19. Study-wide context: T cells, B-cell-depleted T cells, or PBMCs supplied cDNA or gDNA.

Original processing notes: Amplification of reference gene primers was used by the study to estimate nucleated cell counts. Repertoires were generated with immunoSEQ multiplex PCR, while TCRdb's copy carries only in-frame clones and drops some. The DNA was the basis for D and trimming; V, J and clone size are from that table. The sample contains over 80,000 clones, more than 65% of which appear only once. V lost 3 bases to trimming and J lost 3 bases; unmatched junction nucleotides: 4. The CDR3 consists of 15 residues. Germline V lookup: CDR1 SGDLS, CDR2 YYNGEE. This chain connects TRBV9 to TRBJ1-5; 9 nucleotides agree with TRBD1. The sample consisted of peripheral blood. This TCR derives from a woman at least 80 years old with active or convalescent COVID-19. The CDR3 is CASSAGTGFNQPQHF. CDR3 in DNA: TGTGCCAGCAGCGCCGGGACAGGGTTCAATCAGCCCCAGCATTTT. The full variable domain, in which reference TRBV9 and TRBJ1-5 provide the parts outside the CDR3, is DSGVTQTPKHLITATGQRVTLRCSPRSGDLSVYWYQQSLDQGLQFLIQYYNGEERAKGNILERFSAQQFPDLHSELNLSSLELGDSALYFCASSAGTGFNQPQHFGDGTRLSIL.